The clone carrying this T cell receptor (beta chain) has more than one count but fewer than ten. This record belongs to a study of blood T cells in healthy people across ages. Germline CDR1 reads SGHRS; CDR2 reads YFSETQ. The J segment lost 6 bases and the V segment lost 4 bases, leaving 11 bases of the junction unmatched. The CDR3 contains 17 residues. It was with a sample-barcoded 5' primer and a J-beta primer mix that a second PCR of roughly 7 to 12 cycles was run. Each of the cDNA molecules was tagged by a template-switch adaptor with 12 random nucleotides. TCRdb reanalysed the 5' RACE reads using MiXCR and keeps one entry per CDR3 protein. This sample has roughly 800,000 distinct CDR3 sequences; 20% to 30% occur once, and the top ten carry 3% to 4.5%. This sample was shared with a second study, whose subject was T cells of mothers and their children. That investigation notes: Each child contributed about 3 million TCR beta CDR3 reads, while each mother contributed over 10 million.

V usage is TRBV5-1 and J usage is TRBJ2-2; 11 bases are a match to TRBD2. Sequencing was carried out using blood. The sequence derives from a boy between 10 and 17 years old in good health. CDR3 residues: CASSPGGLAGGAGELFF. CDR3 nucleotides: TGCGCCAGCAGCCCGGGAGGTCTAGCGGGAGGCGCCGGGGAGCTGTTTTTT.